The 29 T cell receptor beta chains reported below all come from one sample, sequenced in a study of CD8 T cells in ankylosing spondylitis. MiXCR was run by TCRdb on the 5' RACE reads, yielding one entry per CDR3 protein. The sample records a few hundred thousand distinct CDR3 sequences, roughly 12% being singletons. Sequenced sample: blood, either unsorted or a sorted T cell fraction (not recorded which). Receptors originate from a female donor with ankylosing spondylitis or in good health (not recorded which).

This clonotype was observed at least ten times. This chain uses TRBV27 with TRBJ2-2; D is unclear. This CDR3 has 13 amino acids. CDR1 is MNHEY and CDR2 is SMNVEV in the germline V gene (reference sequence). Trimming stripped 3 bases from V and 5 bases from J, with 7 bases between. The CDR3 region is CASSFLGTGELFF. DNA for the CDR3: TGTGCCAGCAGTTTTCTGGGAACCGGGGAGCTGTTTTTT.

This clonotype was seen ten or more times. The chain combines TRBV5-1 with TRBJ2-5; D uncertain. Germline lookup yields CDR1 SGHRS and CDR2 YFSETQ. Between the trimmed V and J ends, which lost 1 base and 0 bases, there was a span of 1 base. The CDR3 loop spans 12 amino acids. Here the CDR3 reads CASSLNQETQYF. CDR3 coding DNA: TGCGCCAGCAGCTTGAACCAAGAGACCCAGTACTTC.

Only a few counts were recorded for this clonotype. This sequence joins TRBV15 and TRBJ1-5; D might be TRBD1 (5 bases). Trimming removed 5 bases from V and 7 bases from J, with 12 bases in between. This CDR3 spans 13 amino acids. Germline CDR1 is LNHNV and CDR2 is YYDKDF (reference sequence). The CDR3 DNA follows: TGTGCCACCAGCGACGGTGGGACCCAGCCCCAGCATTTT. Encoded protein: CATSDGGTQPQHF.

This clonotype has at least ten counts. The chain couples TRBV5-1 to TRBJ1-2; D might be TRBD1 (5 bases). Germline assignment: CDR1 SGHRS and CDR2 YFSETQ. Trimming pared 0 bases from V and 0 bases from J, leaving 9 bases between. There are 15 residues in the CDR3. This CDR3 is CASSLGDGPNYGYTF. The CDR3 coding sequence is TGCGCCAGCAGCTTGGGGGACGGACCTAACTATGGCTACACCTTC.

V gene TRBV3-1 combines with J gene TRBJ1-2; maybe TRBD1 (6 bases). CDR3 length: 15 amino acids. Trimming stripped 5 bases from V and 6 bases from J, with 19 bases between. The V gene's germline CDR1 is LGHDT and CDR2 YNNKEL (reference sequence). In DNA form, the CDR3 reads TGTGCCAGCAGCTCCCTGGGGGCAGGGCCGAATGGCTACACCTTC. Its protein product is CASSSLGAGPNGYTF. Full variable domain (outside the CDR3, taken from reference TRBV3-1 and TRBJ1-2): DTAVSQTPKYLVTQMGNDKSIKCEQNLGHDTMYWYKQDSKKFLKIMFSYNNKELIINETVPNRFSPKSPDKAHLNLHINSLELGDSAVYFCASSSLGAGPNGYTFGSGTRLTVV.

This clonotype was recorded a few times. The rearrangement joins TRBV20-1 to TRBJ2-6; tentatively, D is TRBD2 (5 bases). V was cut by 5 bases and J by 0 bases, with 11 bases left in between. The CDR3 has 15 amino acids. Per germline, CDR1 DFQATT and CDR2 SNEGSKA (reference sequence). This CDR3 is CSAGSGSSGANVLTF. Written as DNA, the CDR3 is TGCAGTGCTGGCTCTGGGAGCTCTGGGGCCAACGTCCTGACTTTC.

This clonotype was counted between two and nine times. A junction boundary mismatches the germline segment, possibly from a read error. This sequence joins TRBV20-1 and TRBJ1-6; D not certain. Germline-derived CDR1 and CDR2 are DFQATT and SNEGSKA (reference sequence). This CDR3 is 17 amino acids long. CDR3 nucleotide sequence: TGCTGTGCTAGCGCATCCGTATGGAGGGCCTATAATTCACCCCTCCACTTT. It encodes CCASASVWRAYNSPLHF.

In its sample, this clonotype was seen many times. The chain combines TRBV20-1 with TRBJ2-1; D ambiguous. Looked up from germline, CDR1 is DFQATT and CDR2 is SNEGSKA (reference sequence). This CDR3 contains 14 residues. V was trimmed by 6 bases and J by 1 base, leaving 13 bases between them. The CDR3 bases are TGCAGTGCCGTCCCCCCGGTATCCTACAATGAGCAGTTCTTC. Translated, it gives CSAVPPVSYNEQFF.

At least ten counts were recorded for this clonotype. The chain couples TRBV20-1 to TRBJ2-7; 9 bases are a match to TRBD1. There are 15 residues in the CDR3. With 4 bases clipped from V and 1 base from J, the junction kept 8 bases outside the gene matches. The V gene's germline CDR1 is DFQATT and CDR2 SNEGSKA (reference sequence). In DNA form, the CDR3 reads TGCAGTGCTAACCCGGGACAGGGCCGTTCCTACGAGCAGTACTTC. Translated, it gives CSANPGQGRSYEQYF.

This clonotype has just a few counts. The chain recombines TRBV30 with TRBJ1-2; 8 bases align to TRBD1. The junction had 5 bases not matched to a gene; V was cut back by 3 bases and J by 8 bases. The CDR3 length is 12 residues. Per the germline V gene, CDR1 is GTSNPN and CDR2 is SVGIG (reference sequence). The CDR3, as DNA: TGTGCCTGGAGAAAGGACAGGGACGGCTACACCTTC. It encodes CAWRKDRDGYTF.

Worth noting for this clonotype: This may stem from a read error, because a much larger clone lies one nucleotide away. CDR3 nucleotides: TGCAGTGTAGCCAGACAGTATGACTATGGCTACACCTTC. This encodes CSVARQYDYGYTF. The chain combines TRBV20-1 with TRBJ1-2, with TRBD1 as a possible D gene (5 bases). The CDR3 covers 13 residues. The ends were cut back, 7 bases at V and 3 bases at J, with 15 bases in the middle. Germline loops: CDR1 DFQATT, CDR2 SNEGSKA (reference sequence).

J is TRBJ2-1 and V is TRBV6-2 or TRBV6-3; D is undetermined. The germline V gene encodes CDR1 MNHEY and CDR2 SVGEGT. V gave up 2 bases and J gave up 5 bases, with 4 bases separating them. CDR3 length: 12 residues. DNA for the CDR3: TGTGCCAGCAGTTACCCCGACAATGAGCAGTTCTTC. This translates into CASSYPDNEQFF.

This clonotype was recorded a few times. V is TRBV5-1 and J is TRBJ2-7; TRBD1 matches at 9 bases. CDR1 is SGHRS, CDR2 YFSETQ, per germline. V lost 4 bases, J lost 3 bases, and 8 bases stayed unmatched. The CDR3 consists of 15 residues. CDR3 sequence: CASSASGTGFYEQYF. CDR3 bases: TGCGCCAGCAGCGCGTCCGGGACAGGGTTCTACGAGCAGTACTTC.

This clonotype was seen repeatedly, ten times or more. The chain has TRBV29-1 and TRBJ2-5; no firm D call. The germline V gene has CDR1 SQVTM and CDR2 ANQGSEA. V gave up 4 bases and J gave up 0 bases, with 6 bases separating them. This CDR3 spans 12 amino acids. The CDR3 coding sequence is TGCAGCGTTGGAGAACACCAAGAGACCCAGTACTTC. As protein: CSVGEHQETQYF.

This clonotype was counted only a few times. Germline is not matched at one junction end, which may reflect a read error. This chain uses TRBV20-1 with TRBJ1-4, with 7 positions matching TRBD1. CDR3 size: 17 residues. Germline loops: CDR1 DFQATT, CDR2 SNEGSKA (reference sequence). The CDR3: CCARAVPNRGPNEKLFF. The CDR3 bases are TGCTGTGCTAGAGCCGTACCCAACAGGGGCCCTAATGAAAAACTGTTTTTT.

There are a few counts of this clonotype. The V call is TRBV28, the J call TRBJ1-5, with 7 bases aligning to TRBD1. The CDR3 runs to 14 residues. The germline V gene encodes CDR1 MDHEN and CDR2 SYDVKM. Trimming cost V 6 bases and J 6 bases; bases outside gene matches: 8. The CDR3 bases are TGTGCCAGCAGCCCCCCGAGGGGGCGTCAGCCCCAGCATTTT. Translating it yields CASSPPRGRQPQHF.

The V gene is TRBV7-9, the J gene TRBJ2-5; a possible D gene is TRBD2 (6 bases). Trimming left V 3 bases short and J 6 bases short, with 11 bases between. Germline V gene sequence: CDR1 SEHNR, CDR2 FQNEAQ (reference sequence). The CDR3 covers 13 residues. The CDR3, as DNA: TGTGCCAGCAGCTTTGGTAGCGGACAGACCCAGTACTTC. Protein: CASSFGSGQTQYF.

This rearrangement joins TRBV27 to TRBJ2-2; 7 positions match TRBD2. There are 16 residues in the CDR3. V trimming: 8 bases; J trimming: 2 bases; junction bases outside the gene matches: 11. CDR1 is MNHEY, CDR2 SMNVEV, per germline (reference sequence). CDR3 amino acids: CASGPPRGVNTGELFF. The CDR3 nucleotides are TGTGCCAGCGGTCCCCCACGGGGGGTCAACACCGGGGAGCTGTTTTTT.

This clonotype was counted many times. The chain recombines TRBV20-1 with TRBJ1-5; the match to TRBD1 covers 9 bases. Germline lookup yields CDR1 DFQATT and CDR2 SNEGSKA (reference sequence). This CDR3 spans 16 amino acids. The V gene end was trimmed by 1 base and the J gene end by 4 bases; junction bases not matched to a gene: 8. The CDR3: CSARGRQGVQNQPQHF. CDR3 coding DNA: TGCAGTGCTAGAGGAAGACAGGGGGTACAGAATCAGCCCCAGCATTTT.

This clonotype was counted ten times or more. V and J are TRBV7-2 and TRBJ2-5, with a tentative D call TRBD2 (7 bases). There are 15 residues in the CDR3. V was shortened by 1 base and J by 3 bases, with 12 bases between the two germline ends. Germline CDR1 is SGHTA and CDR2 is FQGNSA. The CDR3 coding sequence is TGTGCCAGCAGCTTAGGGCGGGGGCTAGAAGAGACCCAGTACTTC. It encodes CASSLGRGLEETQYF.

The sample holds many counts of this clonotype. The chain couples TRBV19 to TRBJ1-2, with D possibly being TRBD1 (5 bases). The CDR3 runs 12 residues. Germline V CDR1 and CDR2: LNHDA, SQIVND (reference sequence). V lost 3 bases, J lost 8 bases, and 10 bases lay in between. CDR3 DNA sequence: TGTGCCAGTAGTATTGGGGGACGCGGCTACACCTTC. Translating it yields CASSIGGRGYTF.

In its sample, this clonotype was seen many times. The gene calls are TRBV5-1 and TRBJ2-1; 7 bases line up with TRBD1. CDR3 length: 17 amino acids. V lost 0 bases to trimming and J lost 4 bases; unmatched junction nucleotides: 10. Germline V lookup: CDR1 SGHRS, CDR2 YFSETQ. CDR3: CASSLGGRTGKYNEQFF. The CDR3 DNA reads as TGCGCCAGCAGCTTGGGGGGTAGGACAGGAAAGTACAATGAGCAGTTCTTC.

This clonotype has a single count. V and J are TRBV2 and TRBJ2-2; D not certain. V was cut by 7 bases and J by 0 bases, with 9 bases left in between. The CDR3 totals 14 residues. Germline V gene lookup returns CDR1 SNHLY and CDR2 FYNNEI. CDR3 region: CASNPYTNTGELFF. The DNA for the CDR3 is TGTGCCAGCAACCCGTATACGAACACCGGGGAGCTGTTTTTT.

This clonotype showed up many times. The chain carries TRBV3-1 and TRBJ1-6; the match to TRBD1 covers 7 bases. V dropped 8 bases and J dropped 9; count of bases not matched to a gene: 13. The germline V gene encodes CDR1 LGHDT and CDR2 YNNKEL (reference sequence). This CDR3 has 15 residues. CDR3: CASRGATGEGSPLHF. The CDR3 DNA sequence: TGTGCCAGCCGGGGAGCAACAGGGGAGGGTTCACCCCTCCACTTT.

Only a few counts were recorded for this clonotype. The V gene is TRBV20-1, the J gene TRBJ2-1, with TRBD2 matching 8 bases. This CDR3 spans 15 amino acids. The V and J ends lost 1 base and 4 bases, in that order; junction bases with no gene match: 6. Germline CDR1 and CDR2: DFQATT and SNEGSKA (reference sequence). The chain's CDR3 is CSARGRSGAYNEQFF. As DNA, the CDR3 is TGCAGTGCTAGAGGCCGTAGCGGGGCTTACAATGAGCAGTTCTTC.

This clonotype was counted between two and nine times. The chain recombines TRBV29-1 with TRBJ1-3, with D hard to call. The length of the CDR3 is 12 residues. In germline, CDR1 is SQVTM, CDR2 ANQGSEA. The CDR3 spells CSARLNRNTIYF. Here the CDR3 DNA reads TGCTCAGCGCGCCTTAATCGAAACACCATATATTTT.

In its sample, this clonotype was seen many times. The CDR3 sequence: CASSWGSPSGNTIYF. CDR3 nucleotide sequence: TGTGCCAGCAGTTGGGGGAGCCCTTCTGGAAACACCATATATTTT. This sequence joins TRBV12-3 or TRBV12-4 and TRBJ1-3; D is perhaps TRBD1 (5 bases). V was shortened by 4 bases and J by 1 base, with 11 bases between the two germline ends. This CDR3 is built from 15 residues.

In its sample, this clonotype was seen a few times. V gene TRBV11-2 combines with J gene TRBJ2-2; D might be TRBD2 (7 bases). Trimming cost V 3 bases and J 2 bases, with 13 bases left between them. CDR3 length: 16 residues. Germline CDR1 is SGHAT and CDR2 is FQNNGV. CDR3 protein: CASSFRGAPNTGELFF. In DNA form, the CDR3 reads TGTGCCAGCAGCTTTCGGGGGGCGCCCAACACCGGGGAGCTGTTTTTT. Supplemented by reference TRBV11-2 and TRBJ2-2, the full variable domain reads EAGVAQSPRYKIIEKRQSVAFWCNPISGHATLYWYQQILGQGPKLLIQFQNNGVVDDSQLPKDRFSAERLKGVDSTLKIQPAKLEDSAVYLCASSFRGAPNTGELFFGEGSRLTVL.

Notes on this clonotype: A much bigger clone sits one base away, suggesting this may be a read error. The V gene is TRBV4-3, the J gene TRBJ2-2; no clear D gene. CDR1 and CDR2 (germline): LGHNA, YSLEER. CDR3 length: 16 residues. The chain's CDR3 is CASSRTVPSNTWELFF. CDR3 nucleotides: TGCGCCAGCAGCCGGACCGTACCCTCGAACACCTGGGAGCTGTTTTTT.